This T cell receptor (beta chain) was captured by sequencing in a study of CD8+CD57+ T cells in acquired aplastic anemia. This clonotype was recorded at least ten times. Genomic DNA was employed as the template in profiling TCR beta VDJ and CDR3. Via MiXCR, TCRdb re-called the reads, giving one row per CDR3 protein. The sample yields 150,000 to 200,000 distinct CDR3 sequences, about 50% seen once. Individuals selected for sequencing had exhibited CD8+CD57+ cell expansion on flow cytometry. Blood sampling was performed on the patients, and none of them had received therapy by then. Germline values: CDR1 LNHNV, CDR2 YYDKDF (reference sequence). V was pared by 1 base and J by 2 bases, with 11 bases between. The CDR3 is 15 amino acids.

Sequencing was done on a sample of sorted CD4+, CD8+, or CD8+CD57+ T cells (not recorded which) from PBMCs. V usage is TRBV15 and J usage is TRBJ1-2; a possible D gene is TRBD1 (6 bases). The receptor was isolated from a human donor with aplastic anemia. CDR3 DNA: TGTGCCACCAGCAGAGCCCGGACAGCCAACTATGGCTACACCTTC. Translation gives CATSRARTANYGYTF.